The 8 T cell receptor beta chains below all came from one sample that was sequenced in a study of cytomegalovirus exposure and HLA in healthy donors. This PCR relied on a set of 60 Vbeta primers and 13 Jbeta primers. Repertoires were generated with immunoSEQ multiplex PCR, while TCRdb's copy carries only in-frame clones and drops some. The table has 30,000 to 40,000 clones, 65% to 90% seen once. Sequenced: PBMCs. These receptors all come from a woman younger than 30 in good health and CMV-seropositive.

The chain employs TRBV27 and TRBJ1-2; 8 bases fit TRBD1. Germline CDR1 is MNHEY and CDR2 is SMNVEV (reference sequence). This CDR3 region has 15 residues. The V and J ends lost 5 bases and 8 bases, in that order; junction bases with no gene match: 13. CDR3 bases: TGTGCCAGCAGTCTCCGGCAGGGGGCCGGAGGCGGCTACACCTTC. It codes for CASSLRQGAGGGYTF.

The rearrangement joins TRBV15 to TRBJ2-5; 7 bases align to TRBD2. Germline V gene data show CDR1 as LNHNV and CDR2 as YYDKDF (reference sequence). The junction had 12 bases not matched to a gene; V was cut back by 6 bases and J by 5 bases. The CDR3 sequence is 15 residues long. For the CDR3, the DNA is TGTGCCACCAGGGCCGCGGTGGGGGGGTCGGAGACCCAGTACTTC. As protein: CATRAAVGGSETQYF.

The chain has TRBV9 and TRBJ2-2; a weak D match, TRBD2 (5 bases). Germline values: CDR1 SGDLS, CDR2 YYNGEE. CDR3 size: 14 residues. V was cut by 2 bases and J by 8 bases, with 13 bases left in between. The CDR3 bases are TGTGCCAGCAGCGTTCGCCCTAGCACGGGGGAGCTGTTTTTT. As protein: CASSVRPSTGELFF. The entire variable domain, with the rest obtained from reference TRBV9 and TRBJ2-2, is as follows: DSGVTQTPKHLITATGQRVTLRCSPRSGDLSVYWYQQSLDQGLQFLIQYYNGEERAKGNILERFSAQQFPDLHSELNLSSLELGDSALYFCASSVRPSTGELFFGEGSRLTVL.

The chain recombines TRBV5-1 with TRBJ1-5; D gene ambiguous. The CDR3 is 13 residues long. CDR1 is SGHRS, CDR2 YFSETQ, per germline. V was shortened by 0 bases and J by 4 bases, with 5 bases between the two germline ends. Written as DNA, the CDR3 is TGCGCCAGCAGCTTGGACTTTAATCAGCCCCAGCATTTT. It specifies CASSLDFNQPQHF.

J is TRBJ1-2 and V is TRBV28, with TRBD1 matching over 8 bases. This CDR3 contains 15 residues. J lost 4 bases, V lost 2 bases, and 6 bases had no gene match. Germline V gene sequence: CDR1 MDHEN, CDR2 SYDVKM. This CDR3 reads CASSLLGTGVYGYTF. The CDR3, as DNA: TGTGCCAGCAGTTTACTTGGGACAGGCGTCTATGGCTACACCTTC.

V and J are TRBV19 and TRBJ1-1; D is perhaps TRBD1 (6 bases). The CDR3 consists of 14 residues. V was clipped by 7 bases and J by 1 base, with 13 bases between them. CDR1 is LNHDA, CDR2 SQIVND, per germline (reference sequence). The CDR3 sequence is CASTPTGRNTEAFF. As DNA, the CDR3 is TGTGCCAGTACCCCGACAGGAAGGAACACTGAAGCTTTCTTT.

The chain carries TRBV2 and TRBJ1-5; D is unclear. Germline loops: CDR1 SNHLY, CDR2 FYNNEI. The length of the CDR3 is 15 residues. V lost 6 bases, J lost 2 bases, and 14 bases lay in between. The CDR3, as DNA: TGTGCCAGCAGCTCCCTCGGGAGCGGCAATCAGCCCCAGCATTTT. Its translation is CASSSLGSGNQPQHF.

J is TRBJ2-3 and V is TRBV27; D is possibly TRBD1 (6 bases). This CDR3 spans 14 amino acids. V lost 5 bases and J lost 1, with 10 bases in between. CDR1 MNHEY and CDR2 SMNVEV come from the germline V gene (reference sequence). CDR3 amino acids: CASSMGAGTDTQYF. CDR3 sequence (DNA): TGTGCCAGCAGTATGGGGGCGGGCACAGATACGCAGTATTTT.